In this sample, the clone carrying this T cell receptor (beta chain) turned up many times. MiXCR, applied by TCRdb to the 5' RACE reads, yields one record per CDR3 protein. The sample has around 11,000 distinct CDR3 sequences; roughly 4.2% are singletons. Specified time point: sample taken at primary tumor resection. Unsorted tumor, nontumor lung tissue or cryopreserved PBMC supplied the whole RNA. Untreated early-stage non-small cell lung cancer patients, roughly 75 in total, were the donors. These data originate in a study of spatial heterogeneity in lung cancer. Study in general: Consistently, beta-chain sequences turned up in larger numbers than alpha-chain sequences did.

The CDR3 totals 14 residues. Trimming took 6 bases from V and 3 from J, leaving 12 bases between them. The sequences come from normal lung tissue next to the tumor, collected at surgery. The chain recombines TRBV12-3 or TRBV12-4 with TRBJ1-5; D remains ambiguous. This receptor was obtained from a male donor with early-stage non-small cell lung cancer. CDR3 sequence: CASRSEANNQPQHF. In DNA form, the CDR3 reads TGTGCCAGCAGGTCGGAGGCGAACAATCAGCCCCAGCATTTT.